This record looks at one T cell receptor (beta chain) sequence and its context. These data belong to a study of blood T cell repertoires in COVID-19. Overall study context: Researchers got acute and convalescent COVID-19 samples from the United States, Italy and Spain.

Sequencing was performed with immunoSEQ multiplex PCR; in TCRdb, only in-frame clones are kept and a portion is missing. This repertoire shows about 440,000 clones, more than 85% found once; its top ten account for approximately 4.5%. The V gene's germline CDR1 is SGDLS and CDR2 YYNGEE. CDR3 length equals 17 residues. Trimming removed 4 bases at V and 3 bases at J, with 20 bases between. V gene TRBV9 combines with J gene TRBJ1-3; possibly TRBD1 for D (5 bases). The receptor comes from a woman under 40 with acute or convalescent COVID-19. The sample comprised peripheral blood. CDR3 sequence reads: CASSSSSWGGGGNTIYF. The CDR3 nucleotides are TGTGCCAGCAGCTCCTCGAGTTGGGGGGGAGGTGGAAACACCATATATTTT.